This T cell receptor beta chain was obtained from a study of OX40 agonist ivuxolimab in advanced cancers. The overall study: Earlier anti-PD-1, anti-PD-L1 or anti-CTLA-4 therapy was permitted; roughly 42% had received some.

CDR1 and CDR2 (germline): SGHVS, FNYEAQ. This CDR3 comprises 18 residues. J gave up 2 bases and V 0 bases, and 8 bases lay outside the gene matches. TCRdb's copy holds only in-frame clones and misses some; the assay was immunoSEQ multiplex PCR. The sample has 15,000 or so clones; 70% to 80% are singletons. Study conclusions and caveats: At doses 0.1 to 3.0 mg/kg, CD4+ and CD8+ clones expanded.

This clone is medium-sized in the sample. Its antigen is as yet unknown. The clonotype originates from an adult with an advanced solid tumor such as melanoma, head and neck, liver or kidney cancer. The material was CD4+ or CD8+ T cells sorted from blood, obtained in a trial of the OX40 agonist ivuxolimab. This sequence joins TRBV7-6 and TRBJ2-1; 9 bases align to TRBD2. The CDR3 sequence: CASSLALGAGGPYNEQFF. The CDR3 DNA is TGTGCCAGCAGCTTAGCGCTTGGAGCGGGGGGCCCCTACAATGAGCAGTTCTTC.